A selection of T cell receptor beta chains follows, all from one sample in a study of STAT5B mutations in CD4+ large granular lymphocyte leukemia. Clones were read by immunoSEQ multiplex PCR, and TCRdb kept only the in-frame ones, dropping some. The sample consists of over 30,000 clones, approximately 80% of them appearing once. What was sequenced was CD4+ T cells from blood buffy coats. The receptors stem from a human donor in good health. CDR3s include the opening cysteine and the closing phenylalanine or tryptophan. D genes are given only for firm matches. A clone size is listed for some rows: how often the clone was seen (once, few, many), or a class if it is expanded.

d_call	clone_size	cdr3_length	v_call	j_call	cdr3_aa	cdr3_nt
.	.	15	TRBV2	TRBJ2-2	CASRRQGFNTGELFF	TGTGCCAGCAGGAGGCAAGGATTTAACACCGGGGAGCTGTTTTTT
TRBD1	.	15	TRBV5-6	TRBJ2-7	CASSRLRDSIYEQYF	TGTGCCAGCAGCCGCCTCCGGGACAGCATTTACGAGCAGTACTTC
.	once	15	TRBV28	TRBJ1-2	CASSKTFRNSYGYTF	TGTGCCAGCAGCAAGACGTTCCGGAACAGTTATGGCTACACCTTC
TRBD2	.	16	TRBV5-4	TRBJ2-1	CASSLAGTSGYNEQFF	TGTGCCAGCAGCTTGGCCGGGACTAGTGGTTACAATGAGCAGTTCTTC
TRBD2	.	14	TRBV19	TRBJ2-3	CASSLAASGDTQYF	TGTGCCAGCAGCCTAGCGGCCTCTGGGGATACGCAGTATTTT
.	once	11	TRBV20-1	TRBJ2-1	CSASYGREQFF	TGCAGTGCTAGTTACGGGCGGGAGCAGTTCTTC
.	.	14	TRBV25-1	TRBJ1-6	CASSRSSYNSPLHF	TGTGCCAGCAGCAGGAGCTCCTATAATTCACCCCTCCACTTT
TRBD1	.	18	TRBV7-9	TRBJ2-5	CASSLASLRTGIKETQYF	TGTGCCAGCAGCTTAGCCTCCCTGAGGACAGGAATAAAAGAGACCCAGTACTTC
TRBD2	.	14	TRBV5-1	TRBJ2-1	CASSSGLAIHEQFF	TGCGCCAGCAGCTCTGGACTAGCGATCCATGAGCAGTTCTTC
TRBD1	once	15	TRBV19	TRBJ1-1	CATSGGGRPNTEAFF	TGTGCCACCTCAGGGGGGGGCCGGCCGAACACTGAAGCTTTCTTT
.	.	14	TRBV7-2	TRBJ1-4	CASSPGTQRFQLFF	TGTGCCAGCAGCCCAGGGACGCAGAGGTTCCAACTGTTTTTT
TRBD1	.	12	TRBV7-2	TRBJ2-5	CASSRDRQTQYF	TGTGCCAGCAGCCGGGACAGACAGACCCAGTACTTC
.	.	12	TRBV29-1	TRBJ2-1	CSVSAGRNEQFF	TGCAGCGTTTCTGCGGGACGTAATGAGCAGTTCTTC
.	once	13	TRBV6-5	TRBJ1-2	CASSYSGSYGYTF	TGTGCCAGCAGTTACTCAGGATCCTATGGCTACACCTTC
TRBD2	few	15	TRBV10-1	TRBJ2-1	CANQIGLAGEGEQFF	TGCGCCAACCAAATCGGACTAGCGGGAGAGGGGGAGCAGTTCTTC
.	.	15	TRBV7-2	TRBJ2-1	CASSPLGLPYNEQFF	TGTGCCAGCAGCCCACTAGGACTGCCCTACAATGAGCAGTTCTTC
TRBD1	.	16	TRBV28	TRBJ2-3	CASSLTADRATDTQYF	TGTGCCAGCAGTTTAACTGCGGACAGGGCGACAGATACGCAGTATTTT
.	.	15	TRBV7-2	TRBJ2-2	CASTGGPINTGELFF	TGTGCCAGCACCGGGGGACCAATAAACACCGGGGAGCTGTTTTTT
TRBD2	.	15	TRBV9	TRBJ2-7	CASSNGTSGTCEQYF	TGTGCCAGCTCGAATGGGACTAGCGGGACGTGCGAGCAGTACTTC
.	.	15	TRBV18	TRBJ1-4	CASSPIPGPNEKLFF	TGTGCCAGCTCACCAATTCCAGGACCGAATGAAAAACTGTTTTTT
.	.	17	TRBV18	TRBJ2-1	CASSPGMLGTLYNEQFF	TGTGCCAGCTCACCAGGGATGCTCGGGACACTCTACAATGAGCAGTTCTTC
TRBD1	.	15	TRBV15	TRBJ1-2	CATSRDLTGGYGYTF	TGTGCCACCAGCAGAGATCTGACAGGGGGTTATGGCTACACCTTC
.	.	12	TRBV18	TRBJ2-2	CASSPDAGELFF	TGTGCCAGCTCACCAGATGCCGGGGAGCTGTTTTTT
TRBD1	.	14	TRBV28	TRBJ2-7	CASSPTGGYYEQYF	TGTGCCAGCAGTCCCACAGGGGGATACTACGAGCAGTACTTC
.	.	14	TRBV30	TRBJ2-7	CAWRESPADYEQYF	TGTGCCTGGAGGGAGTCCCCAGCAGACTACGAGCAGTACTTC
.	.	15	TRBV7-2	TRBJ2-7	CASSPGGGGMYEQYF	TGTGCCAGCAGCCCCGGTGGTGGGGGTATGTACGAGCAGTACTTC
TRBD1	.	15	TRBV28	TRBJ2-7	CASSSPGQSHYEQYF	TGTGCCAGCAGTTCCCCGGGACAGAGTCACTACGAGCAGTACTTC
TRBD1	few	14	TRBV27	TRBJ1-2	CASSLGQGYYGYTF	TGTGCCAGCAGTTTGGGACAGGGGTACTATGGCTACACCTTC
.	.	13	TRBV11-3	TRBJ2-7	CASSHDQGGEQYF	TGTGCCAGCAGCCACGATCAGGGAGGCGAGCAGTACTTC
TRBD1	.	15	TRBV27	TRBJ1-4	CASSHQQGAHEKLFF	TGTGCCAGCAGTCATCAACAGGGGGCGCATGAAAAACTGTTTTTT
.	few	13	TRBV14	TRBJ1-1	CASSPGTFTEAFF	TGTGCCAGCAGCCCCGGGACCTTCACTGAAGCTTTCTTT
TRBD1	.	15	TRBV18	TRBJ2-2	CASSPGTGNTGELFF	TGTGCCAGCTCCCCCGGGACAGGGAACACCGGGGAGCTGTTTTTT
.	.	13	TRBV9	TRBJ1-4	CASSVGDDEKLFF	TGTGCCAGCAGCGTAGGGGATGATGAAAAACTGTTTTTT
TRBD1	once	14	TRBV6-1	TRBJ1-1	CASGRTGLNTEAFF	TGTGCCAGCGGGAGGACAGGGCTGAACACTGAAGCTTTCTTT
.	.	21	TRBV21-1	TRBJ2-3	CASSNSRPTRAGGKVTDTQYF	TGTGCCAGCAGCAACAGTAGACCCACGAGGGCGGGAGGTAAGGTCACAGATACGCAGTATTTT
TRBD1	.	15	TRBV7-2	TRBJ1-2	CASSGPGTGLHGYTF	TGTGCCAGCAGCGGCCCCGGGACAGGGCTCCATGGCTACACCTTC
.	.	13	TRBV11-2	TRBJ1-5	CASSTGARLPQHF	TGTGCCAGCAGCACAGGAGCTAGGTTGCCCCAGCATTTT
.	.	15	TRBV7-9	TRBJ2-3	CASSLRRLSTDTQYF	TGTGCCAGCAGCTTACGGCGGTTGAGCACAGATACGCAGTATTTT
.	.	12	TRBV7-2	TRBJ2-7	CASSTRVGEQYF	TGTGCCAGCAGTACTAGAGTGGGGGAGCAGTACTTC
.	few	14	TRBV19	TRBJ1-5	CASSQRHSNQPQHF	TGTGCCAGTAGCCAGAGACATAGCAATCAGCCCCAGCATTTT
.	.	14	TRBV19	TRBJ2-1	CASSIMSQSNEQFF	TGTGCCAGTAGTATTATGTCCCAGAGTAATGAGCAGTTCTTC
.	once	13	TRBV19	TRBJ1-4	CASSMAPNEKLFF	TGTGCCAGTAGTATGGCCCCTAATGAAAAACTGTTTTTT
TRBD1	.	14	TRBV6-5	TRBJ1-6	CASSLDRGNSPLHF	TGTGCCAGCAGCCTGGACAGGGGTAATTCACCCCTCCACTTT
TRBD1	few	15	TRBV18	TRBJ2-7	CASSPGTGGFDEQYF	TGTGCCAGCTCACCCGGGACAGGGGGCTTCGACGAGCAGTACTTC
.	.	15	TRBV5-1	TRBJ2-1	CASSYGPQRNNEQFF	TGCGCCAGCAGCTACGGGCCCCAGAGAAACAATGAGCAGTTCTTC
TRBD2	few	14	TRBV7-9	TRBJ2-7	CASSASGRSYEQYF	TGTGCCAGCAGCGCGAGCGGGAGGTCCTACGAGCAGTACTTC
.	.	14	TRBV7-8	TRBJ1-1	CASSLVGRDTEAFF	TGTGCCAGCAGCTTAGTAGGGCGGGACACTGAAGCTTTCTTT
TRBD1	.	14	TRBV28	TRBJ1-3	CASITGGAGNTIYF	TGTGCCAGCATAACAGGGGGCGCTGGAAACACCATATATTTT
.	.	14	TRBV19	TRBJ2-3	CASSLQLAGDTQYF	TGTGCCAGTAGCTTACAGTTGGCCGGAGATACGCAGTATTTT
.	.	15	TRBV7-8	TRBJ2-3	CASSLRQRYTDTQYF	TGTGCCAGCAGCCTTCGCCAGCGGTACACAGATACGCAGTATTTT
TRBD1	.	14	TRBV6-5	TRBJ1-6	CASSWDRGNSPLHF	TGTGCCAGCAGTTGGGACAGGGGCAATTCACCCCTCCACTTT
.	once	15	TRBV7-2	TRBJ2-7	CASTELAGGEGRQYF	TGTGCCAGCACCGAACTTGCAGGGGGGGAGGGGAGGCAGTACTTC
.	.	16	TRBV18	TRBJ1-5	CASSPPGEGVNQPQHF	TGTGCCAGCTCACCACCGGGGGAAGGGGTCAATCAGCCCCAGCATTTT
.	.	13	TRBV29-1	TRBJ2-1	CSVGRDLWDEQFF	TGCAGCGTTGGACGGGACCTGTGGGATGAGCAGTTCTTC